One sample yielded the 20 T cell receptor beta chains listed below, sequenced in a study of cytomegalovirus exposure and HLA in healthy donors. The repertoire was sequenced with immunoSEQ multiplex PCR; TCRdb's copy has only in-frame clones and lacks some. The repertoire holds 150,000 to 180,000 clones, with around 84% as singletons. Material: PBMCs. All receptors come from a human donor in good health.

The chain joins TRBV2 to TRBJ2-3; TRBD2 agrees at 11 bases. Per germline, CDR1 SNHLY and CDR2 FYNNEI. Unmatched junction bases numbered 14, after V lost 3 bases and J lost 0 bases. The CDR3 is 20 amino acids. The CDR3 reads CASSDPPSGRTPPSTDTQYF. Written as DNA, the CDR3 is TGTGCCAGCAGTGACCCCCCTAGCGGGAGGACCCCCCCTAGCACAGATACGCAGTATTTT.

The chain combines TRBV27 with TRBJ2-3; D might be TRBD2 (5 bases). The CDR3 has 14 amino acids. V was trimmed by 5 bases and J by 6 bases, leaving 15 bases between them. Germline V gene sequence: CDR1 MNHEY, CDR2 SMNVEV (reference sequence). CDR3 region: CASSPGVLGDTQYF. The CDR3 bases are TGTGCCAGCAGTCCCGGGGTTCTCGGGGATACGCAGTATTTT.

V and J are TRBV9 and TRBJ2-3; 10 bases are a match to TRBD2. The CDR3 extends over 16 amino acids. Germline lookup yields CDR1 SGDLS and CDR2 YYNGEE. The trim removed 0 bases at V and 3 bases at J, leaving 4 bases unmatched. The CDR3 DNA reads TGTGCCAGCAGCGTAGAGAGCGGGAGGGCTACAGATACGCAGTATTTT. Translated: CASSVESGRATDTQYF.

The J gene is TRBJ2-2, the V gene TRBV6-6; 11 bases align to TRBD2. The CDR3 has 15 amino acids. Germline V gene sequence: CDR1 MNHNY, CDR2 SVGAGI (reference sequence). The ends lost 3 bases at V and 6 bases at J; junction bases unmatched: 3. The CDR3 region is CASSYSGREAGELFF. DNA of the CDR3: TGTGCCAGCAGTTATAGCGGGAGGGAAGCCGGGGAGCTGTTTTTT.

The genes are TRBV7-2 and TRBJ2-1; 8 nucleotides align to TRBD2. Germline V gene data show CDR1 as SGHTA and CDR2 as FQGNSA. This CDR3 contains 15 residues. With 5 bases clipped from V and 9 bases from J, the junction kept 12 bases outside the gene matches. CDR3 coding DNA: TGTGCCAGCAGCCCTCGGGAGGGGCTGAGATCTGAGCAGTTCTTC. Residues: CASSPREGLRSEQFF.

The CDR3 loop reads CASSIGAGAETQYF. In DNA, the CDR3 is TGTGCCAGTAGTATAGGGGCAGGGGCAGAGACCCAGTACTTC. The gene calls are TRBV19 and TRBJ2-5; possible D gene TRBD1, 6 bases. The CDR3 is made up of 14 amino acids. Trimming left V 1 base short and J 4 bases short, with 10 bases between. Germline V CDR1 and CDR2: LNHDA, SQIVND (reference sequence). The full variable domain, rest sourced from reference TRBV19 and TRBJ2-5, is DGGITQSPKYLFRKEGQNVTLSCEQNLNHDAMYWYRQDPGQGLRLIYYSQIVNDFQKGDIAEGYSVSREKKESFPLTVTSAQKNPTAFYLCASSIGAGAETQYFGPGTRLLVL.

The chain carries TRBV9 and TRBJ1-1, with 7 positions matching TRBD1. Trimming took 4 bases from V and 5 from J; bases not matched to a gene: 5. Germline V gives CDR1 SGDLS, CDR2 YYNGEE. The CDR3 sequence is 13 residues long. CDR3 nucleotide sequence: TGTGCCAGCAGCCCCCAGGGGGAAACTGAAGCTTTCTTT. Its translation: CASSPQGETEAFF.

The chain's CDR3 is CASSVDQGAITEAFF. The CDR3 nucleotides are TGTGCCAGCAGTGTTGATCAGGGGGCGATCACTGAAGCTTTCTTT. This chain uses TRBV2 with TRBJ1-1; 8 bases line up with TRBD1. With 4 bases clipped from V and 4 bases from J, the junction kept 8 bases outside the gene matches. Germline CDR1 SNHLY, CDR2 FYNNEI. The CDR3 sequence is 15 residues long.

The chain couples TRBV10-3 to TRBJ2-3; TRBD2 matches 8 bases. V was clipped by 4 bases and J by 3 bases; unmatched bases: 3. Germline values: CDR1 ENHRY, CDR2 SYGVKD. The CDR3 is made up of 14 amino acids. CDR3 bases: TGTGCCATCAGTGGAGGACTAGCTACAGATACGCAGTATTTT. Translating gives CAISGGLATDTQYF.

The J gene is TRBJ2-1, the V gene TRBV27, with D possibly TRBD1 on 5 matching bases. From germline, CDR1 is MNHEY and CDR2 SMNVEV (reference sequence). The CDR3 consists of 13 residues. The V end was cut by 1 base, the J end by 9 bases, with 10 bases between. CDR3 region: CASSLYRNSEQFF. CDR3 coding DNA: TGTGCCAGCAGTTTATACAGGAATTCTGAGCAGTTCTTC.

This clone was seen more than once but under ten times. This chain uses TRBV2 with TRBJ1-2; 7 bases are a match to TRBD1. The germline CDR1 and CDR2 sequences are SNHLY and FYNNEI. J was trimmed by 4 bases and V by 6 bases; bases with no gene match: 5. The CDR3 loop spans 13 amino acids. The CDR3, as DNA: TGTGCCAGCAGGGCAACAGGGGTCTATGGCTACACCTTC. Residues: CASRATGVYGYTF.

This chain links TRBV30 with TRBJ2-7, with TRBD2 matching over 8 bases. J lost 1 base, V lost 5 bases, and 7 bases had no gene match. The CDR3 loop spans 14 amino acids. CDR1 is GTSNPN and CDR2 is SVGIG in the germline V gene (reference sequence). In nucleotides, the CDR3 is TGTGCCTGGGGGTTCGGCGGGGGGTCCTACGAGCAGTACTTC. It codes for CAWGFGGGSYEQYF.

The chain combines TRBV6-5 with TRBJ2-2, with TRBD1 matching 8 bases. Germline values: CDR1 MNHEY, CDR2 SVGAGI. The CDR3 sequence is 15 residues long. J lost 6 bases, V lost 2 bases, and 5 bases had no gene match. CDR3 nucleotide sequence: TGTGCCAGCAGTTACCAGACAGGGGTGGCCGGGGAGCTGTTTTTT. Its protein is CASSYQTGVAGELFF.

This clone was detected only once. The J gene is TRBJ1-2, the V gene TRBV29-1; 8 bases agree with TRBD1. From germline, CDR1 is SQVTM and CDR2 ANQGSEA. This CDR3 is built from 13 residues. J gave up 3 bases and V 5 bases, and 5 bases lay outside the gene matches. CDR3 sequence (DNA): TGCAGCGTTCGGACAGGGAAGGACTATGGCTACACCTTC. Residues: CSVRTGKDYGYTF.

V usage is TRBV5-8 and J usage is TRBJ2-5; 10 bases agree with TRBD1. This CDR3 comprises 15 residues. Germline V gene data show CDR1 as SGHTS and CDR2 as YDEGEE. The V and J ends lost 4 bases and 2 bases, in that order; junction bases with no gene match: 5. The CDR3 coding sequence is TGTGCCAGCAGCGCGGGACAGGGGCGACAAGAGACCCAGTACTTC. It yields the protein CASSAGQGRQETQYF.

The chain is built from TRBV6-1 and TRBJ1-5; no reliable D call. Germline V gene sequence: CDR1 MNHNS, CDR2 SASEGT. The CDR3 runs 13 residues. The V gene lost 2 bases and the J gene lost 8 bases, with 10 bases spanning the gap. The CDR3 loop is CASSELAREPQHF. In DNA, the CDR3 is TGTGCCAGCAGTGAACTGGCGCGGGAGCCCCAGCATTTT.

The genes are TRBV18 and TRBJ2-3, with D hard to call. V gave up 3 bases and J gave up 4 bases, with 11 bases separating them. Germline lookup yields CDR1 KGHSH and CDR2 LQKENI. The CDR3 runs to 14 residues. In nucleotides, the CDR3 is TGTGCCAGCTCACCTCCCCCCCTCCCAGATACGCAGTATTTT. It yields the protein CASSPPPLPDTQYF. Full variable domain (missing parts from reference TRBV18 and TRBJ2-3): NAGVMQNPRHLVRRRGQEARLRCSPMKGHSHVYWYRQLPEEGLKFMVYLQKENIIDESGMPKERFSAEFPKEGPSILRIQQVVRGDSAAYFCASSPPPLPDTQYFGPGTRLTVL.

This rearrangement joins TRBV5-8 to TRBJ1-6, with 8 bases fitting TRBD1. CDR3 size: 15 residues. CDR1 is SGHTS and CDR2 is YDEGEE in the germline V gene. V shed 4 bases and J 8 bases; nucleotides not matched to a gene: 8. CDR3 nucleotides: TGTGCCAGCAGCCTCGGACAGGGCGTGGATTCACCCCTCCACTTT. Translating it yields CASSLGQGVDSPLHF.

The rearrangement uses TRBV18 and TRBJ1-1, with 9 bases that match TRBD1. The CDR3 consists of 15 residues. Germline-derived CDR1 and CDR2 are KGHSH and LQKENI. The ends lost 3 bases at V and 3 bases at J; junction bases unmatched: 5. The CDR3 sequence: CASSPGQGKDTEAFF. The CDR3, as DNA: TGTGCCAGCTCACCTGGACAGGGGAAGGACACTGAAGCTTTCTTT. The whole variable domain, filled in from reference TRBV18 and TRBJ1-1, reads NAGVMQNPRHLVRRRGQEARLRCSPMKGHSHVYWYRQLPEEGLKFMVYLQKENIIDESGMPKERFSAEFPKEGPSILRIQQVVRGDSAAYFCASSPGQGKDTEAFFGQGTRLTVV.

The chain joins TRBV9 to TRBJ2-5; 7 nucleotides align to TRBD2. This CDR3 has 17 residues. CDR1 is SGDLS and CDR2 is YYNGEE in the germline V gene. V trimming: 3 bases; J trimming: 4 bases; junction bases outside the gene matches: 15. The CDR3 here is CASSDSIAGERVETQYF. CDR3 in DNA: TGTGCCAGCAGCGACTCCATAGCGGGTGAACGGGTAGAGACCCAGTACTTC.